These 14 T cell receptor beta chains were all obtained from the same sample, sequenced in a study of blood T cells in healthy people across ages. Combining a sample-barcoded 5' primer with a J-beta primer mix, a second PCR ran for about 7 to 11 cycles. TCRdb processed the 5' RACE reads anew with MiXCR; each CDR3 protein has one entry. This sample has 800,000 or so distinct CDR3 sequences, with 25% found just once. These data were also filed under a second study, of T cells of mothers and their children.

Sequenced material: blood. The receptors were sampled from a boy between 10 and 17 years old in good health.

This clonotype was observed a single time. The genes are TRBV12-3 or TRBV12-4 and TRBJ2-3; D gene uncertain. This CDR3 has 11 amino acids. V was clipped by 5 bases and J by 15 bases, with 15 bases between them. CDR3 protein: CASSSTDTEYF. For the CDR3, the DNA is TGTGCCAGCAGTAGCACAGATACGGAATATTTT.

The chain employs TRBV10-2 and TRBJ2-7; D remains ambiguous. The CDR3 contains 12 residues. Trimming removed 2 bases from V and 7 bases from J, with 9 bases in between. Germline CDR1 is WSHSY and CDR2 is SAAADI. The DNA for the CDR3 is TGCGCCAGCAGTGAGGTAGTTGGGGAGCAGTACTTC. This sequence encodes CASSEVVGEQYF.

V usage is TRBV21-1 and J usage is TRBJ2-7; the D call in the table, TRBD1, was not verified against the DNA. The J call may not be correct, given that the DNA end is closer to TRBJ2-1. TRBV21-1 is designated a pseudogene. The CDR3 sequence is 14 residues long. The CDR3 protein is CASSMCPGDNEQFF. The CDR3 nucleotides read TGTGCCAGCAGCATGTGCCCCGGGGACAATGAGCAGTTCTTC.

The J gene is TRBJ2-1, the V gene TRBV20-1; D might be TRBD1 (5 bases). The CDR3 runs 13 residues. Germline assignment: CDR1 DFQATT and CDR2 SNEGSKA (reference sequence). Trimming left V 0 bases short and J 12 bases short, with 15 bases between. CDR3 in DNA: TGCAGTGCTAGAGATCTAACCCAGGGTGGGCAGTTCTTC. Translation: CSARDLTQGGQFF.

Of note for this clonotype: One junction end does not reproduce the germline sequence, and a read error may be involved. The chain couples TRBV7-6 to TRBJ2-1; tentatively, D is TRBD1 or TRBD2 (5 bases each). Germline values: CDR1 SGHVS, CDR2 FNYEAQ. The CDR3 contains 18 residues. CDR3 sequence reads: CASGFPTGTSPLRAQQFF. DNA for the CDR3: TGTGCCAGCGGCTTTCCAACCGGGACCAGCCCGTTAAGGGCCCAGCAGTTCTTC.

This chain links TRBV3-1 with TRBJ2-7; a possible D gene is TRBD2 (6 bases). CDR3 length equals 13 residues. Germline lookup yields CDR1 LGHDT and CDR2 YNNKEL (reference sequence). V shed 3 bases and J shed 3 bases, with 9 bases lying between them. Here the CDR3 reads CASSHGGVYEQYF. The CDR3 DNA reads TGTGCCAGCAGCCACGGGGGAGTCTACGAGCAGTACTTC.

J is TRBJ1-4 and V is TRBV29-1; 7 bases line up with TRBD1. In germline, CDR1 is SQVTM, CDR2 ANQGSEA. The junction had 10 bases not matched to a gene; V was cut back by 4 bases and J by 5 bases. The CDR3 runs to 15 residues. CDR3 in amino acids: CSVALIGQANEKLFF. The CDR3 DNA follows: TGCAGCGTTGCCCTAATCGGACAGGCAAATGAAAAACTGTTTTTT.

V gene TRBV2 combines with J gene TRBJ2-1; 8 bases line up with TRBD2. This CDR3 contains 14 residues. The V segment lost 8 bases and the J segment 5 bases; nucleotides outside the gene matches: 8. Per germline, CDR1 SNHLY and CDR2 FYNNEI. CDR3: CASLAGRSDNEQFF. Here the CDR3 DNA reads TGTGCCAGCCTAGCGGGCAGAAGTGACAATGAGCAGTTCTTC. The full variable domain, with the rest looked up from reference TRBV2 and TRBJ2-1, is EPEVTQTPSHQVTQMGQEVILRCVPISNHLYFYWYRQILGQKVEFLVSFYNNEISEKSEIFDDQFSVERPDGSNFTLKIRSTKLEDSAMYFCASLAGRSDNEQFFGPGTRLTVL.

In DNA form, the CDR3 reads TGTGCCAGCATCCGAAATAGGGACATCTCCTACGAGCAGTACTTC. Protein product: CASIRNRDISYEQYF. V is TRBV6-2 or TRBV6-3 and J is TRBJ2-5, with a tentative D call TRBD1 (6 bases). Judging by the DNA end, TRBJ2-7 fits better; the J call may be wrong. The CDR3 runs to 15 residues. Germline V gene lookup returns CDR1 MNHEY and CDR2 SVGEGT.

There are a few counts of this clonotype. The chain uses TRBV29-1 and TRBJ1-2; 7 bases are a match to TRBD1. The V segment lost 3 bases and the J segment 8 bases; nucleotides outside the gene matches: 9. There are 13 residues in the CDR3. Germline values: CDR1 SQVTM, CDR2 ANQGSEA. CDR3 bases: TGCAGCGTTGATCCGGCCAGGGGGAAAGGCTACACCTTC. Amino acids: CSVDPARGKGYTF.

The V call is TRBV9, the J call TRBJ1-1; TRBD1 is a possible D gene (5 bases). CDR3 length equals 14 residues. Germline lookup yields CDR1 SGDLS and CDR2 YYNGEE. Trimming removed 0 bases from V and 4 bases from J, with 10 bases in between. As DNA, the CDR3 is TGTGCCAGCAGCGTAGAGGGAAGGGGCACTGAAGCTTTCTTT. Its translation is CASSVEGRGTEAFF.

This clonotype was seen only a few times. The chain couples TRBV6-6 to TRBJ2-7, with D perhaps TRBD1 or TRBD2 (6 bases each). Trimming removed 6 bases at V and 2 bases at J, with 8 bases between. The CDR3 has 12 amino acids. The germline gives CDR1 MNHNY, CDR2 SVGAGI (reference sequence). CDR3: CASREGAYEQYF. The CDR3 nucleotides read TGTGCCAGCAGGGAGGGGGCCTACGAGCAGTACTTC.

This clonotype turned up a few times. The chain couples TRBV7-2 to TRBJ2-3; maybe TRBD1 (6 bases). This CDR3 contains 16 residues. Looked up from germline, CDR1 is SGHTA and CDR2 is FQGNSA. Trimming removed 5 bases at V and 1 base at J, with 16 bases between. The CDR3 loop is CASSPRAGAGTDTQYF. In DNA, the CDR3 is TGTGCCAGCAGCCCTAGGGCAGGGGCTGGCACAGATACGCAGTATTTT. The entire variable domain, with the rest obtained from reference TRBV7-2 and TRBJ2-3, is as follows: GAGVSQSPSNKVTEKGKDVELRCDPISGHTALYWYRQSLGQGLEFLIYFQGNSAPDKSGLPSDRFSAERTGGSVSTLTIQRTQQEDSAVYLCASSPRAGAGTDTQYFGPGTRLTVL.

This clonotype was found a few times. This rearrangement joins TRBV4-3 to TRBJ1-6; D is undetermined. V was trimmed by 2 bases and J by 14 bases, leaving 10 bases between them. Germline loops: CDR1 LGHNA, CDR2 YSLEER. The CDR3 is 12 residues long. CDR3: CASSQSGKALHF. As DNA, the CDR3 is TGCGCCAGCAGCCAAAGTGGCAAGGCCCTCCACTTT.